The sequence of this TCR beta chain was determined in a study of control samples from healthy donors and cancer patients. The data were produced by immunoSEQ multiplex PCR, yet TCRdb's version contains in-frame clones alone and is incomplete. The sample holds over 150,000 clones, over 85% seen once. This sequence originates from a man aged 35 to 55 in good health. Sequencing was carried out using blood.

In DNA form, the CDR3 reads TGTGCCAGCAGTTTATCGGGTCAGGGCTGGGAGTCACCCCTCCACTTT. This translates into CASSLSGQGWESPLHF. The J gene is TRBJ1-6, the V gene TRBV27; tentatively, D is TRBD1 (5 bases). Germline V gives CDR1 MNHEY, CDR2 SMNVEV (reference sequence). V was cut by 0 bases and J by 10 bases, with 16 bases left in between. The CDR3 runs to 16 residues.